The 4 T cell receptor beta chains in this list originate from one sample, sequenced in a study of shared clonotypes between healthy human individuals. Sequencing was performed with immunoSEQ multiplex PCR; in TCRdb, only in-frame clones are kept and a portion is missing. The table records under 200,000 clones, 90% to 95% of them present only once. Sequenced material: naive CD4+ T cells sorted from blood. Noted subset: CD45RA+ positively selected. These TCRs come from a woman in her 30s in good health.

V usage is TRBV6-1 and J usage is TRBJ1-3; 9 bases line up with TRBD1. Germline trimming cut 3 bases from V and 7 bases from J; bases unmatched to any gene: 10. The V gene's germline CDR1 is MNHNS and CDR2 SASEGT. The length of the CDR3 is 16 residues. CDR3 sequence: CASSDIRGTGKNTIYF. The CDR3 DNA sequence: TGTGCCAGCAGTGATATAAGAGGGACAGGGAAGAACACCATATATTTT.

The chain carries TRBV28 and TRBJ2-5, with 11 positions matching TRBD2. The J call may not be correct, given that the DNA end is closer to TRBJ2-7. The CDR3 is made up of 17 amino acids. Germline V gene data show CDR1 as MDHEN and CDR2 as SYDVKM. The CDR3 nucleotides are TGTGCCAGCAGTTTATACCCGGGGACTAGCGGACCGAACGAGCAGTACTTC. Translation: CASSLYPGTSGPNEQYF.

The chain joins TRBV4-1 to TRBJ2-2, with 9 bases matching TRBD2. CDR1 is MGHRA and CDR2 is YSYEKL in the germline V gene. There are 15 residues in the CDR3. V was clipped by 6 bases and J by 6 bases; unmatched bases: 8. CDR3 protein: CASRSQAGGSGELFF. The DNA of the CDR3 is TGCGCCAGCAGGTCCCAAGCGGGAGGCTCCGGGGAGCTGTTTTTT.

Note on this clone: The sample has other DNA sequences that encode this CDR3 too. The chain recombines TRBV5-1 with TRBJ1-1; no clear D gene. Trimming shortened V by 0 bases and J by 5 bases, and 8 bases separated the two germline ends. CDR1 is SGHRS, CDR2 YFSETQ, per germline. The CDR3 runs to 13 residues. CDR3 protein: CASSLAGETEAFF. The CDR3 coding sequence is TGCGCCAGCAGCTTGGCCGGGGAAACTGAAGCTTTCTTT.